This T cell receptor beta chain was documented in a study of identical twins. Findings of the study overall: Twin-shared out-of-frame alpha sequences showed excess low generation probability. Insertions were fewer in abundant cord blood beta clonotypes, whereas memory repertoires showed none of this pattern.

No donor was unhealthy or non-Caucasian. The CDR3 spans 11 residues. V dropped 3 bases and J dropped 8 bases, with 7 bases sitting between them. Germline V gene sequence: CDR1 SGHTA, CDR2 FQGNSA. In this sample, this clonotype turned up many times. Its antigen is unidentified. Template switching introduced a universal primer site, and the cDNA bore unique molecular identifiers. TCRdb re-analysed the 5' RACE reads in MiXCR, keeping a single row per CDR3 protein. The sample shows some 200,000 distinct CDR3 sequences, around 6.8% of them seen only once. The same sample was also used in a study of yellow fever vaccine responses in identical twins.

The sequence was collected from a woman under 30 in good health. J is TRBJ1-2 and V is TRBV7-2; no definite D call. Sequencing used memory (CD45RO+) T cells sorted from blood. CDR3 residues: CASSLYSGYTF. CDR3 DNA: TGTGCCAGCAGCTTGTATAGCGGCTACACCTTC.